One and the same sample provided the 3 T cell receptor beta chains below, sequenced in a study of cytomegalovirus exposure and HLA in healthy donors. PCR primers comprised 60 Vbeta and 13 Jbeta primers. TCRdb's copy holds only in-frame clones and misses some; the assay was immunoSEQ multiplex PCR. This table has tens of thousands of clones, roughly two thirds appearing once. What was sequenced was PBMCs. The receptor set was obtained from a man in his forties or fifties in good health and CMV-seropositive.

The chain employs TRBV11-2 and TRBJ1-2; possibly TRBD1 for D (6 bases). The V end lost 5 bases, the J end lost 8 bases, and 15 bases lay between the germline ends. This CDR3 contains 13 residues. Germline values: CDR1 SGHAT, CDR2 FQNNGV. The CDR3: CASSKGRGWGYTF. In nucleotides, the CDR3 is TGTGCCAGCAGCAAAGGCAGGGGCTGGGGCTACACCTTC.

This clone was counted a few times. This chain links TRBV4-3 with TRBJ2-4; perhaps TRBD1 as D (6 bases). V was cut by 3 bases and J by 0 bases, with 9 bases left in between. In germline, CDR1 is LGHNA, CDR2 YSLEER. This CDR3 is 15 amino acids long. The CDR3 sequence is CASSQGALAKNIQYF. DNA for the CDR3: TGCGCCAGCAGCCAGGGGGCCCTAGCCAAAAACATTCAGTACTTC.

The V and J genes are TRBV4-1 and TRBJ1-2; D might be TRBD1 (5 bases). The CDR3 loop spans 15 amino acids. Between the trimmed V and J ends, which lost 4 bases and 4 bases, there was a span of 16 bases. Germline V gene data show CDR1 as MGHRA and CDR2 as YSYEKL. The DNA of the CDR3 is TGCGCCAGCAGCCGATCGGACACCGATTCCTATGGCTACACCTTC. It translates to CASSRSDTDSYGYTF.